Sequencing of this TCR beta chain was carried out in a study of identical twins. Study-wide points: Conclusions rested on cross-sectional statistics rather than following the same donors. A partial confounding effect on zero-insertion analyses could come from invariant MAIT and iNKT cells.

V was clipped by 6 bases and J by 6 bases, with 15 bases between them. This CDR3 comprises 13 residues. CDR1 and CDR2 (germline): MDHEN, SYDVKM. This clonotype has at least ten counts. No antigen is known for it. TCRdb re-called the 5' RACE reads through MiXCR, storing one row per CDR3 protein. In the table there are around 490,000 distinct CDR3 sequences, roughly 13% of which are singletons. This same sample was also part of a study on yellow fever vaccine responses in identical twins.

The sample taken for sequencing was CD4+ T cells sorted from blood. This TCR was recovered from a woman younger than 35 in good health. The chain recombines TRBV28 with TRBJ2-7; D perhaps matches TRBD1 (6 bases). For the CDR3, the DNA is TGTGCCAGCAGCCGGGACAATCGAGGCGAGCAGTACTTC. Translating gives CASSRDNRGEQYF. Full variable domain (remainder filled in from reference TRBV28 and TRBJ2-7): DVKVTQSSRYLVKRTGEKVFLECVQDMDHENMFWYRQDPGLGLRLIYFSYDVKMKEKGDIPEGYSVSREKKERFSLILESASTNQTSMYLCASSRDNRGEQYFGPGTRLTVT.